The T cell receptor (beta chain) under discussion was sequenced for a study of T cells in narcolepsy. Produced via immunoSEQ multiplex PCR; TCRdb's table is partial and in-frame only. The sample includes fewer than 40,000 clones, roughly four fifths of them seen just once. The V segment lost 5 bases and the J segment 2 bases; nucleotides outside the gene matches: 1. CDR1 and CDR2 (germline): SNHLY, FYNNEI. The CDR3 loop spans 13 amino acids. This chain uses TRBV2 with TRBJ2-7, with 9 bases that match TRBD1. The TCR was taken from a human donor in good health. The specimen was memory (CD45RA-) CD4+ T cells from blood. CDR3 residues: CASSRDRAYEQYF. The CDR3 DNA reads TGTGCCAGCAGTAGGGACAGGGCCTACGAGCAGTACTTC.